The T cell receptor beta chain under discussion was sequenced for a study of OX40 agonist ivuxolimab in advanced cancers. Looking at the study overall: Averaging roughly 60 years in age, with a range of roughly 23 to 85, the cohort was around 85% male.

Produced via immunoSEQ multiplex PCR; TCRdb's table is partial and in-frame only. The profile shows about 77,000 clones, 81% of them singletons. Per germline, CDR1 LNHDA and CDR2 SQIVND (reference sequence). Trimming shortened V by 8 bases and J by 0 bases, and 17 bases separated the two germline ends. CDR3 length equals 16 residues. Sequences were derived from CD4+ or CD8+ T cells sorted from blood, sampled in a trial of the OX40 agonist ivuxolimab. The chain joins TRBV19 to TRBJ2-1; no definite D call. The sequence derives from an adult with an advanced solid tumor such as melanoma, head and neck, liver or kidney cancer. For the CDR3, the DNA is TGTGCCAGTCGCCCCCAGGCAGAGAGCTCCTACAATGAGCAGTTCTTC. Residues: CASRPQAESSYNEQFF. The whole variable domain, remainder taken from reference TRBV19 and TRBJ2-1, is DGGITQSPKYLFRKEGQNVTLSCEQNLNHDAMYWYRQDPGQGLRLIYYSQIVNDFQKGDIAEGYSVSREKKESFPLTVTSAQKNPTAFYLCASRPQAESSYNEQFFGPGTRLTVL.